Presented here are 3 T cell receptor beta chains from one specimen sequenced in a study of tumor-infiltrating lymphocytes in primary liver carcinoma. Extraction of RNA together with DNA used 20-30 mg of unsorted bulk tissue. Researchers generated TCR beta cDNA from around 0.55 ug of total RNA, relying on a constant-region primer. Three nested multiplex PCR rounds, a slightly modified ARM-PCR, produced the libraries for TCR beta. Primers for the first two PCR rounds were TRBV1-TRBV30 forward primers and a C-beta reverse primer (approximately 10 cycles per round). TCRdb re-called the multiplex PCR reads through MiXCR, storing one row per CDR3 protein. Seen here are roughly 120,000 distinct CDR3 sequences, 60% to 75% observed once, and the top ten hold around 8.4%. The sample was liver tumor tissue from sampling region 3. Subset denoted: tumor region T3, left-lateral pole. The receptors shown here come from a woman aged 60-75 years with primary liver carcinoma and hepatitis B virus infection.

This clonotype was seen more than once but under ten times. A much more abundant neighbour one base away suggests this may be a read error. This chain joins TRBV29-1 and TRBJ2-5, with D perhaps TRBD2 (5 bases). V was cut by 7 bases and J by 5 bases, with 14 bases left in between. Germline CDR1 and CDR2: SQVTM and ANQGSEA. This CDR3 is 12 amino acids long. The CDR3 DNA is TGCAGCGCTGCGGCGGAGGCGGAGACCCAGTACTTC. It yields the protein CSAAAEAETQYF.

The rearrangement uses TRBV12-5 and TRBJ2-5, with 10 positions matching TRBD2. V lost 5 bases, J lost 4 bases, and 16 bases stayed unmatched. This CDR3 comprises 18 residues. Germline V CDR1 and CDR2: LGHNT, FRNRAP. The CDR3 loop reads CASGPRRTSGGLGETQYF. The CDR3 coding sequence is TGTGCTAGTGGTCCGAGGCGGACTAGCGGTGGATTAGGAGAGACCCAGTACTTC.

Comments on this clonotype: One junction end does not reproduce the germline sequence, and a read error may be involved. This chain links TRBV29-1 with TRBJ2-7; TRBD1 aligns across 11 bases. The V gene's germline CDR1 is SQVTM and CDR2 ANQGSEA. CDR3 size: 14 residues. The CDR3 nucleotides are TGCTGCGTCGCAAAAGGGACAGGGGGAGGAGAGCAGTACTTC. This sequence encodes CCVAKGTGGGEQYF.